The present TCR beta chain was sequenced within a study of T cells after yellow fever vaccination. MiXCR was run by TCRdb on the 5' RACE reads, yielding one entry per CDR3 protein. The sample includes fewer than 500,000 distinct CDR3 sequences, around 20% of them seen just once. V lost 5 bases and J 2 bases, leaving 12 bases between the germline ends. Germline V CDR1 and CDR2: SGHRS, YFSETQ. The CDR3 length is 14 residues. The receptor was isolated from a man younger than 35 who received the YFV17D yellow fever vaccine. The sample consisted of PBMCs, taken before the yellow fever booster vaccination. This rearrangement joins TRBV5-1 to TRBJ2-3; no clear D. The CDR3, as DNA: TGCGCCAGCAGGGTGGCACTCTCCACAGATACGCAGTATTTT. Its translation is CASRVALSTDTQYF.